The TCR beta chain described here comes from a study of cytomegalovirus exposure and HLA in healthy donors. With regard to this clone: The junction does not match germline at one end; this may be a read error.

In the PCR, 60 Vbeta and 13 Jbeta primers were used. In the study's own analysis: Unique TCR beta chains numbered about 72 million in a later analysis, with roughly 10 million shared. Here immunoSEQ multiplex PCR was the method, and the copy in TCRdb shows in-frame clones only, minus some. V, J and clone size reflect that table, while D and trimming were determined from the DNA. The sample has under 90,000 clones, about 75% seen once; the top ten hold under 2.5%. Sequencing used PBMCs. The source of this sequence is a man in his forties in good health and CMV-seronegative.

The CDR3 here is CASSLGPTDNTEALF. The CDR3 DNA sequence: TGCGCCAGCAGCTTGGGTCCGACAGATAACACTGAAGCTCTCTTT. The chain links TRBV5-1 to TRBJ1-1; D may be TRBD1 (5 bases). The CDR3 sequence is 15 residues long. Germline V lookup: CDR1 SGHRS, CDR2 YFSETQ.